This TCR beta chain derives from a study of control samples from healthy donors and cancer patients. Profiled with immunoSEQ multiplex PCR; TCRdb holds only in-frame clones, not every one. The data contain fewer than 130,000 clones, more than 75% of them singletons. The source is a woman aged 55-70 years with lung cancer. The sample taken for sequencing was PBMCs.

CDR3 nucleotide sequence: TGTGCCAGCAGCGTAGGCCTCAGTTCTAATTCACCCCTCCACTTT. Translated: CASSVGLSSNSPLHF. The gene calls are TRBV9 and TRBJ1-6, with D unclear. Per germline, CDR1 SGDLS and CDR2 YYNGEE. This CDR3 is 15 amino acids long. The ends were cut back, 0 bases at V and 6 bases at J, with 10 bases in the middle.